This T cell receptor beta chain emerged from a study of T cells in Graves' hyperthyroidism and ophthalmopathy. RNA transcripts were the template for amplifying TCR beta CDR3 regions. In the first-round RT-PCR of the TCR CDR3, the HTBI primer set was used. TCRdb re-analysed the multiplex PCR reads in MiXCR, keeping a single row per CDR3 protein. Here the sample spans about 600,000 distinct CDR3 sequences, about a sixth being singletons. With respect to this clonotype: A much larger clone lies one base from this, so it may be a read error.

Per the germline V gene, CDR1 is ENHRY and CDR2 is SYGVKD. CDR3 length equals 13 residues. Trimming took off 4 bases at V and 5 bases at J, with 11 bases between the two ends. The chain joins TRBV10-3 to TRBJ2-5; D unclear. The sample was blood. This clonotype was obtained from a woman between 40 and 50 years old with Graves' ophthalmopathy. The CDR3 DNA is TGTGCCATCAGTGTGGTTACCCAGGAGACCCAGTACTTC. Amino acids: CAISVVTQETQYF.